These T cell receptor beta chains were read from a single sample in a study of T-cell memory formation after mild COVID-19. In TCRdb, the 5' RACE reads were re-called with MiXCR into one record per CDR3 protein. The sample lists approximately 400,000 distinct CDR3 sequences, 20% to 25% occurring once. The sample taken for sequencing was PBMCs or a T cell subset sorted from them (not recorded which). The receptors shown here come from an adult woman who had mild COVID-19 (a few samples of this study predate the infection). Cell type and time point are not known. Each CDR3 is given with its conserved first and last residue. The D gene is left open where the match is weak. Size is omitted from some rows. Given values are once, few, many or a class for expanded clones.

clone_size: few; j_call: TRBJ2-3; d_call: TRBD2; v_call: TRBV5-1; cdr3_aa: CASSLYGTSDTDTQYF; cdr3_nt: TGCGCCAGCAGCCTTTATGGGACTAGCGACACAGATACGCAGTATTTT
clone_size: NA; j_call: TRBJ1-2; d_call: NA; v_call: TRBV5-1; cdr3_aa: CASSLDTGAGGYTF; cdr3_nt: TGCGCCAGCAGCTTGGATACAGGCGCTGGCGGCTACACCTTC
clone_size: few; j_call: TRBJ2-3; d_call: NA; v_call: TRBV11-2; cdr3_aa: CASSLVNYLDTQYF; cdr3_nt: TGTGCCAGCAGCTTAGTAAACTACTTAGATACGCAGTATTTT
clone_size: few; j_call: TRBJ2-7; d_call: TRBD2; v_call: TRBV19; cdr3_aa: CASSIGLAGFAYEQYF; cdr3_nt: TGTGCCAGTAGTATCGGGTTAGCGGGATTCGCTTACGAGCAGTACTTC
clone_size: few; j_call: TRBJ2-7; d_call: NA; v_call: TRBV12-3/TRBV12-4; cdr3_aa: CASRSSFEQYF; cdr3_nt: TGTGCCAGCAGATCCAGCTTCGAGCAGTACTTC
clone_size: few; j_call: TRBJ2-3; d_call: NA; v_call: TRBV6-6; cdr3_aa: CASTGDTDTQYF; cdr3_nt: TGTGCCAGCACCGGGGACACAGATACGCAGTATTTT
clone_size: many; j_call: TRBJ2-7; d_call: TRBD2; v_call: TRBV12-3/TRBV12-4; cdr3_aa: CASSPGLGEQYF; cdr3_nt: TGTGCCAGCAGCCCTGGACTAGGCGAGCAGTACTTC
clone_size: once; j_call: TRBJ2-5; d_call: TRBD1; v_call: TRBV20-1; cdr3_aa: CSARDLRGLETQYF; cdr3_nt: TGCAGTGCTAGAGATTTAAGGGGGCTGGAGACCCAGTACTTC
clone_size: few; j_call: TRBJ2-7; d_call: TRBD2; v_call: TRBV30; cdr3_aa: CAWSVLAGSYEQYF; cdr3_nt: TGTGCCTGGAGTGTTCTAGCGGGGTCCTACGAGCAGTACTTC
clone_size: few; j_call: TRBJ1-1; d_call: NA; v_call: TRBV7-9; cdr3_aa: CASTDVGNTEAFF; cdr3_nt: TGTGCCAGCACCGACGTAGGGAACACTGAAGCTTTCTTT
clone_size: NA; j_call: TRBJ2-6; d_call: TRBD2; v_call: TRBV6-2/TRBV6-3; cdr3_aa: CASSSETGGGANVLTF; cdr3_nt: TGTGCCAGCAGTTCCGAAACGGGGGGAGGGGCCAACGTCCTGACTTTC
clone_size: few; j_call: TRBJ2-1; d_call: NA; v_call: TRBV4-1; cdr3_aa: CASSQESLAWLNEQFF; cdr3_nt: TGCGCCAGCAGCCAAGAAAGTCTAGCGTGGTTGAATGAGCAGTTCTTC
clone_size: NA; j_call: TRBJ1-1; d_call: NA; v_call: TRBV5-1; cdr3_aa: CASSLVVDTEAFF; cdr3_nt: TGCGCCAGCAGCTTGGTTGTGGACACTGAAGCTTTCTTT
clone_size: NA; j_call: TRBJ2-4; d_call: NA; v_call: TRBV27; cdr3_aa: CASSPRRDQNIQYF; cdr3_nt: TGTGCCAGCAGCCCTAGACGGGACCAGAACATTCAGTACTTC
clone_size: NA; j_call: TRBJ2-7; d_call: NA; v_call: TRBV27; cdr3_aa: CASSQEVGTRTYEQYF; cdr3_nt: TGTGCCAGCAGTCAGGAGGTGGGGACCCGGACCTACGAGCAGTACTTC
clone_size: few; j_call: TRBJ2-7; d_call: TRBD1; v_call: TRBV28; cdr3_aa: CASTPGTGLNEQYF; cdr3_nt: TGTGCCAGCACCCCAGGGACAGGGCTCAACGAGCAGTACTTC
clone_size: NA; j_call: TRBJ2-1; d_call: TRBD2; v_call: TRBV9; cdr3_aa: CASSVDSGGARAFF; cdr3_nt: TGTGCCAGCAGCGTAGATAGCGGGGGGGCTAGGGCCTTCTTC
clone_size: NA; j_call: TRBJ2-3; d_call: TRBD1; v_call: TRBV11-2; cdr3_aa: CASSLQGVNTDTQYF; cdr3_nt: TGTGCCAGCAGCTTACAGGGGGTAAATACAGATACGCAGTATTTT
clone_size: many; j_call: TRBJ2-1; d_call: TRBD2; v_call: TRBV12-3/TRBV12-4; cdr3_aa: CASSFPGTSGGGNEQFF; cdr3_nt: TGTGCCAGCAGTTTCCCCGGGACTAGCGGGGGAGGGAATGAGCAGTTCTTC
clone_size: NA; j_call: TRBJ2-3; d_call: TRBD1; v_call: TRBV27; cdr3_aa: CASSFSRDREGSSTDTQYF; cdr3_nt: TGTGCCAGCAGTTTTTCCCGGGACAGGGAAGGATCGTCCACAGATACGCAGTATTTT
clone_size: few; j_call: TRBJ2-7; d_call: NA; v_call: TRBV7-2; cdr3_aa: CASSPAGADEQYF; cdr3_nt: TGTGCCAGCAGCCCGGCAGGAGCGGACGAGCAGTACTTC
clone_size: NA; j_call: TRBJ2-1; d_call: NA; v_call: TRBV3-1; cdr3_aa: CASSQAVEQFF; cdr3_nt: TGTGCCAGCAGCCAAGCAGTTGAGCAGTTCTTC
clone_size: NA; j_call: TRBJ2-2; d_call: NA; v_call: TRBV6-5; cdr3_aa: CASSRQPNTGELFF; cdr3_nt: TGTGCCAGCAGTCGACAGCCTAACACCGGGGAGCTGTTTTTT
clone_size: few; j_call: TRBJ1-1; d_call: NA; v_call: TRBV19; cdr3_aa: CASSIVEGPTEAFF; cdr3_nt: TGTGCCAGTAGTATAGTGGAGGGACCTACTGAAGCTTTCTTT
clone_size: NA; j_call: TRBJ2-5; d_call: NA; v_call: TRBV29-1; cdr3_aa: CSSRETSETQYF; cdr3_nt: TGCAGCTCCAGGGAGACGAGTGAGACCCAGTACTTC
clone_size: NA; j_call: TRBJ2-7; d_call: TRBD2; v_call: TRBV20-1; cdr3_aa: CSARVSGGSYEQYF; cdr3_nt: TGCAGTGCTAGGGTTTCGGGGGGCTCCTACGAGCAGTACTTC
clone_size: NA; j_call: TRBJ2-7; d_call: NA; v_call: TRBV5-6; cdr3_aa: CASSLTVVSEQYF; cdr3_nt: TGTGCCAGCAGCCTGACCGTGGTTTCTGAGCAGTACTTC
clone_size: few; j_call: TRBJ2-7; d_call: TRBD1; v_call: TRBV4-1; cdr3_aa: CASSPLKLAGQGNYEQYF; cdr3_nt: TGCGCCAGCAGCCCCCTGAAACTCGCGGGACAGGGAAACTACGAGCAGTACTTC
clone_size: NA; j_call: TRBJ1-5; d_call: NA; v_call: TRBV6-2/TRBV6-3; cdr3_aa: CASSYPGDGAWYSNQPQHF; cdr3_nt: TGTGCCAGCAGTTACCCGGGGGATGGGGCCTGGTATAGCAATCAGCCCCAGCATTTT
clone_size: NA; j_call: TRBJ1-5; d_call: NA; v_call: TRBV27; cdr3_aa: CASSLSAGGNQPQHF; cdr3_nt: TGTGCCAGCAGTTTAAGCGCAGGGGGCAATCAGCCCCAGCATTTT
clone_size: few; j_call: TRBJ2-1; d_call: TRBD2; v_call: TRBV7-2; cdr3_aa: CASSLGVTSGNEQFF; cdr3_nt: TGTGCCAGCAGCTTGGGGGTGACTAGCGGTAATGAGCAGTTCTTC
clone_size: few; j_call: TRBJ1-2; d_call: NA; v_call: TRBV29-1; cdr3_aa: CSVLTGTNYGYTF; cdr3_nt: TGCAGCGTATTAACCGGGACAAACTATGGCTACACCTTC
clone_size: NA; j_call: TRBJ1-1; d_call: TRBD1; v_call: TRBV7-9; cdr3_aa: CASSSYRGNTEAFF; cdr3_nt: TGTGCCAGCAGCTCTTACAGGGGGAACACTGAAGCTTTCTTT
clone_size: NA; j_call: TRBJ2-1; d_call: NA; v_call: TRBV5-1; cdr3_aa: CASSGTGFNEQFF; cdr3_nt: TGCGCCAGCAGCGGGACTGGCTTTAATGAGCAGTTCTTC
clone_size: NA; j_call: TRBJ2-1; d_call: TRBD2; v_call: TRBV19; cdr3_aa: CASRAGGSGNEQFF; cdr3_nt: TGTGCCAGTCGAGCGGGAGGATCTGGCAATGAGCAGTTCTTC